Following are 2 T cell receptor beta chains from one sample sequenced in a study of neurological immune-mediated disorders. TCRdb re-derived calls from the 5' RACE reads in MiXCR, one entry per CDR3 protein. The table records around 27,000 distinct CDR3 sequences, 15% of them present only once. Sequences were obtained from PBMCs. Receptors originate from a man between 65 and 85 years old in good health.

There are many counts of this clonotype. V usage is TRBV7-2 and J usage is TRBJ2-1; 8 bases match TRBD1. The CDR3 length is 15 residues. Germline V gene data show CDR1 as SGHTA and CDR2 as FQGNSA. Losses at the gene ends were 7 bases for V and 4 bases for J; bases not matched to a gene: 9. The CDR3 region is CASTLRQGFYNEQFF. CDR3 bases: TGTGCCAGCACCCTGCGACAGGGGTTTTACAATGAGCAGTTCTTC.

The table lists this clonotype with many counts. CDR3 region: CASTLRRKLAMTEAFF. CDR3 coding DNA: TGTGCCAGCACCCTGCGCAGGAAACTCGCGATGACTGAAGCTTTCTTT. The rearrangement joins TRBV6-5 to TRBJ1-1; no clear D gene. CDR1 is MNHEY and CDR2 is SVGAGI in the germline V gene. The germline V and J ends were trimmed by 7 bases and 5 bases, with 23 bases remaining between them. The CDR3 runs to 16 residues.